These 3 T cell receptor beta chains originate from one sample sequenced in a study of shared clonotypes between healthy human individuals (dated by TCRdb to 2020 to 2021). The library was generated by the immunoSEQ multiplex PCR assay. The source is immuneACCESS, and TCRdb retained only in-frame sequences with V and J called. Part of the clones is not carried over; for the studies checked, unresolved V genes explain less than half of this, and the remainder is unexplained. This sample is represented by 2 million to 2.5 million clones; about 95% of them were singletons. Of the sample, 0.13% falls within the top ten clones. Sequenced sample: naive CD4+ T cells sorted from blood. The sample's cell subset or site label, in plain terms: CD45RA+ positively selected. Source of these receptors: a man aged 18 to 29 in good health.

The chain carries TRBV9 and TRBJ2-2; the match to TRBD1 covers 8 bases. Germline CDR1 and CDR2: SGDLS and YYNGEE. The V segment lost 4 bases and the J segment 5 bases; nucleotides outside the gene matches: 13. This CDR3 is 17 amino acids long. Here the CDR3 DNA reads TGTGCCAGCAGCCTCGCCCCTGGGACAGGACATACCGGGGAGCTGTTTTTT. This translates into CASSLAPGTGHTGELFF.

The genes are TRBV11-2 and TRBJ2-3; 9 nucleotides agree with TRBD2. This CDR3 is built from 17 residues. Germline values: CDR1 SGHAT, CDR2 FQNNGV. V was clipped by 6 bases and J by 2 bases; unmatched bases: 12. Here the CDR3 reads CASRGLAGPIATDTQYF. Written as DNA, the CDR3 is TGTGCCAGCAGGGGGCTAGCGGGACCCATCGCCACAGATACGCAGTATTTT.

This clone was counted a single time. The rearrangement joins TRBV6-1 to TRBJ1-6, with D perhaps matching TRBD1 (5 bases). CDR1 and CDR2 (germline): MNHNS, SASEGT. Deletions cut 4 bases from V and 9 bases from J, with 16 bases between. The CDR3 length is 15 residues. CDR3 nucleotides: TGTGCCAGCAGTGCCTTAACCAGGGTATCTTCACCCCTCCACTTT. Translating gives CASSALTRVSSPLHF.